This T cell receptor (beta chain) was identified during a study of blood T cell repertoires in COVID-19. Overall study: Donors in the United States, Italy and Spain gave samples during acute or convalescent COVID-19. PBMCs, B-cell-depleted T cells, or T cells were the source of the cDNA or gDNA that made up the material.

In the study's own analysis: How many nucleated cells were present was estimated from reference gene primer amplification. Sequencing was performed with immunoSEQ multiplex PCR; in TCRdb, only in-frame clones are kept and a portion is missing. V, J and clone size reflect that table, while D and trimming were determined from the DNA. The sample contains approximately 250,000 clones, just under 90% of which appear only once. The CDR3 sequence is 13 residues long. Germline V CDR1 and CDR2: SQVTM, ANQGSEA. V was pared by 6 bases and J by 2 bases, with 5 bases of the junction left unmatched. Self-reported history from a screening survey and questionnaire set each donor's cohort.

The rearrangement uses TRBV29-1 and TRBJ2-7, with 9 bases identical to TRBD2. The sequencing sample was made of PBMCs or T cells enriched from blood (not recorded which). The receptor was isolated from a woman in her twenties or thirties with acute COVID-19. Here the CDR3 reads CSVTLAGAYEQYF. In nucleotides, the CDR3 is TGCAGCGTCACGTTAGCGGGAGCCTACGAGCAGTACTTC.